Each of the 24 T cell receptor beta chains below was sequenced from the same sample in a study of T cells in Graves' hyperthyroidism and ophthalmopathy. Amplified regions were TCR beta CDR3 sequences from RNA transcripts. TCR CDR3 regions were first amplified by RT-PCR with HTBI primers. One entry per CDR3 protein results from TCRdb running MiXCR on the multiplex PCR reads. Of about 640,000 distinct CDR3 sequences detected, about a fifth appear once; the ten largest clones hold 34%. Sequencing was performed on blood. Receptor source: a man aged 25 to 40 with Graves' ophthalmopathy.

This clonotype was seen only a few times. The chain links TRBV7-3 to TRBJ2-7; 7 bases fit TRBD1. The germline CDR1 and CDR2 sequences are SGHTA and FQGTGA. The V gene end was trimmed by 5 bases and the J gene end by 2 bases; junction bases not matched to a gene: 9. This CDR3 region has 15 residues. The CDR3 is CASSTRTGQTYEQYF. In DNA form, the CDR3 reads TGTGCCAGCAGCACCCGGACAGGTCAAACCTACGAGCAGTACTTC.

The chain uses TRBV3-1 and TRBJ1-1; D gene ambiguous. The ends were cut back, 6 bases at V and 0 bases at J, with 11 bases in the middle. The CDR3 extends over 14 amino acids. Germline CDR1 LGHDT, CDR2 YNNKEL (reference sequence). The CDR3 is CASRPRHVNTEAFF. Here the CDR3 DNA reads TGTGCCAGCAGACCCAGACACGTGAACACTGAAGCTTTCTTT.

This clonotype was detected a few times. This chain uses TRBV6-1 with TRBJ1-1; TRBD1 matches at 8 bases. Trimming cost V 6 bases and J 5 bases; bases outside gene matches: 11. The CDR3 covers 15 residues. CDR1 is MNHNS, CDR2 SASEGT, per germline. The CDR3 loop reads CASRLSRDRFTEAFF. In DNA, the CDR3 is TGTGCCAGCAGGCTGTCCCGGGACAGGTTTACTGAAGCTTTCTTT.

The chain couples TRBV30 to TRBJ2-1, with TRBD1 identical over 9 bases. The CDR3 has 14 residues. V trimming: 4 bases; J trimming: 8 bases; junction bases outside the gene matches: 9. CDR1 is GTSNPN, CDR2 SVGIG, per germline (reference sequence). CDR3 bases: TGTGCCTGGAATTACGGACAGGGGCGGGATGAGCAGTTCTTC. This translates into CAWNYGQGRDEQFF.

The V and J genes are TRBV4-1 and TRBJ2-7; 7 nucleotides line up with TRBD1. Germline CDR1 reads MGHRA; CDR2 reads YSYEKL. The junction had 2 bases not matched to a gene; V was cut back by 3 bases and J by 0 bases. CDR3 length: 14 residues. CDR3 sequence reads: CASSQGQNSYEQYF. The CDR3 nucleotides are TGCGCCAGCAGCCAGGGACAGAACTCCTACGAGCAGTACTTC.

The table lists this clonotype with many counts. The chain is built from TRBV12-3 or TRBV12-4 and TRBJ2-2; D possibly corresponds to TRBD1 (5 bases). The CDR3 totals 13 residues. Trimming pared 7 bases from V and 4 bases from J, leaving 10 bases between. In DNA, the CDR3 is TGTGCCAGCACCCCCCAGGGCACCGGGGAGCTGTTTTTT. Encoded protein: CASTPQGTGELFF.

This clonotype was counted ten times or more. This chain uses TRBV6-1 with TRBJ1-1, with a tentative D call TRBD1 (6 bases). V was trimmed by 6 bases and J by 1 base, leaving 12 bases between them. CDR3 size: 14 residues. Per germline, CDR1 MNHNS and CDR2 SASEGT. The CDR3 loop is CASSGDTPNTEAFF. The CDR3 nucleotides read TGTGCCAGCAGCGGGGACACCCCGAACACTGAAGCTTTCTTT.

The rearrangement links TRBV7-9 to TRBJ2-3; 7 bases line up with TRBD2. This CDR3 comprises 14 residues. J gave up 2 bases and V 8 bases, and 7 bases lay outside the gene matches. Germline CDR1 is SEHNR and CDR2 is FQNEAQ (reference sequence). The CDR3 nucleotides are TGTGCCAGCCTGAAGGGACTACCCACAGATACGCAGTATTTT. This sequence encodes CASLKGLPTDTQYF.

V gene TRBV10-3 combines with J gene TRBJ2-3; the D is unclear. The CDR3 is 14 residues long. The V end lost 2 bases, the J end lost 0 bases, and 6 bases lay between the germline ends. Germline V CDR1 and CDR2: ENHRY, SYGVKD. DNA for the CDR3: TGTGCCATCAGTGAGATAGATAGCACAGATACGCAGTATTTT. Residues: CAISEIDSTDTQYF.

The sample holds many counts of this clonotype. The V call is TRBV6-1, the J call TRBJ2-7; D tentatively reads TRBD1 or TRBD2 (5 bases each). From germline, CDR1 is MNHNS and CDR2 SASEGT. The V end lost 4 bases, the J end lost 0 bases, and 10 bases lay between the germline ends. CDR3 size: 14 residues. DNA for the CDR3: TGTGCCAGCAGTGCGGGACCGCTCTCCTACGAGCAGTACTTC. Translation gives CASSAGPLSYEQYF.

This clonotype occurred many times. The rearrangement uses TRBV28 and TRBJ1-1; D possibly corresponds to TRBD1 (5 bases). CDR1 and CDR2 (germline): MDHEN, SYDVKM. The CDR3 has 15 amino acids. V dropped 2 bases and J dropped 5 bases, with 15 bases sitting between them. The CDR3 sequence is CASSLPGGGKTEAFF. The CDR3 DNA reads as TGTGCCAGCAGTTTACCGGGGGGGGGAAAAACTGAAGCTTTCTTT. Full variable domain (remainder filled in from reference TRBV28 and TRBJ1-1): DVKVTQSSRYLVKRTGEKVFLECVQDMDHENMFWYRQDPGLGLRLIYFSYDVKMKEKGDIPEGYSVSREKKERFSLILESASTNQTSMYLCASSLPGGGKTEAFFGQGTRLTVV.

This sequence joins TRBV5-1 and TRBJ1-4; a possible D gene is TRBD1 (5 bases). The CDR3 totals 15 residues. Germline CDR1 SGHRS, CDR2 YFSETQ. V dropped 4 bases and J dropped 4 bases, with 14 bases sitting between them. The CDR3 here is CASSLRQSINEKLFF. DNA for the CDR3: TGCGCCAGCAGCCTTAGACAGTCGATTAATGAAAAACTGTTTTTT.

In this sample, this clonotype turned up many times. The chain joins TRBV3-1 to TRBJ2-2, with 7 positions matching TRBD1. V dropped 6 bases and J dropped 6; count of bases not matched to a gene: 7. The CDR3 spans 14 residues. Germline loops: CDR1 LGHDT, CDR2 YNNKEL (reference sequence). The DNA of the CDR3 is TGTGCCAGCAGACCCACGACAGGGTCCGGGGAGCTGTTTTTT. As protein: CASRPTTGSGELFF.

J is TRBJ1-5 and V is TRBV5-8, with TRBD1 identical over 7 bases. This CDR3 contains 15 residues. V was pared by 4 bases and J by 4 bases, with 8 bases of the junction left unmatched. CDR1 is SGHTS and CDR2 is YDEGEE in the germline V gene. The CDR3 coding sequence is TGTGCCAGCAGCCTCGGGACAGTTCAGAATCAGCCCCAGCATTTT. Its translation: CASSLGTVQNQPQHF.

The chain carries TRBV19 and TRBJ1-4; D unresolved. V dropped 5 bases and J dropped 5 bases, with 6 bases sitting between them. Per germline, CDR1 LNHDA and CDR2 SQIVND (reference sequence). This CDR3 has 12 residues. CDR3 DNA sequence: TGTGCCAGTAGTGGACTAAATGAAAAACTGTTTTTT. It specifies CASSGLNEKLFF.

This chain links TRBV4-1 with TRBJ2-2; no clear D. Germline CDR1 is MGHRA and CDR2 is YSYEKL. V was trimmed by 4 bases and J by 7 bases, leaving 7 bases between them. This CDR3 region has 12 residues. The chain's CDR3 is CASSPANGELFF. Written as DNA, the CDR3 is TGCGCCAGCAGCCCTGCCAACGGGGAGCTGTTTTTT.

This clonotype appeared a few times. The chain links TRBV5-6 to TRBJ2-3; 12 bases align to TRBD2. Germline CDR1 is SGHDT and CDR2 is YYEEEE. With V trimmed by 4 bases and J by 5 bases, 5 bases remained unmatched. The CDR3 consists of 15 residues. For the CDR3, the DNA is TGTGCCAGCAGCGATTGGACTAGCGGGATAGATACGCAGTATTTT. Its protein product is CASSDWTSGIDTQYF.

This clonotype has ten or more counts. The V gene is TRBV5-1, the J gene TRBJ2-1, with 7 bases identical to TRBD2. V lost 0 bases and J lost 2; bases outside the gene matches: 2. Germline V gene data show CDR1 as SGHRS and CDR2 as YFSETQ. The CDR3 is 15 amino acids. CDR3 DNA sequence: TGCGCCAGCAGCTTGGGCCTAGCGGCCTACAATGAGCAGTTCTTC. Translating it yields CASSLGLAAYNEQFF.

The CDR3 region is CATSDSRDRDRITYEQYF. The CDR3 region has the DNA TGTGCCACCAGTGACTCCCGGGACAGGGACCGTATAACCTACGAGCAGTACTTC. The chain combines TRBV24-1 with TRBJ2-7, with TRBD1 matching 9 bases. The ends lost 4 bases at V and 2 bases at J; junction bases unmatched: 14. The V gene's germline CDR1 is KGHDR and CDR2 SFDVKD. This CDR3 spans 18 amino acids.

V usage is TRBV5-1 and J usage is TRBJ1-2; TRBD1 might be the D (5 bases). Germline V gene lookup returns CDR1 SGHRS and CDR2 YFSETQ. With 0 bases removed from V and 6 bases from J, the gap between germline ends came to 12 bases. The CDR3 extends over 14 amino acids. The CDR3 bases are TGCGCCAGCAGCTTGGCCCAGGGCCCGGATGGCTACACCTTC. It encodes CASSLAQGPDGYTF.

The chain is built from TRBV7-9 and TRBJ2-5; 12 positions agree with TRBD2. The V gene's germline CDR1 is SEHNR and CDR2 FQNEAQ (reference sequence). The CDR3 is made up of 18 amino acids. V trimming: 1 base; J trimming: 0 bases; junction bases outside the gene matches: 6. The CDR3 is CASSLGGTSGRDQETQYF. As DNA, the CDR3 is TGTGCCAGCAGCTTAGGGGGGACTAGCGGGCGGGACCAAGAGACCCAGTACTTC.

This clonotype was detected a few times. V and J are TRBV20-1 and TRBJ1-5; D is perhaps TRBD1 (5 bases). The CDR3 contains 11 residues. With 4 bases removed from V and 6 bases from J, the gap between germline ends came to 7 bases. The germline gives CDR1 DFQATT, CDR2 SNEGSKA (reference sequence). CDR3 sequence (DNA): TGCAGTGCTATGGGGGGTCAGCCCCAGCATTTT. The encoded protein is CSAMGGQPQHF.

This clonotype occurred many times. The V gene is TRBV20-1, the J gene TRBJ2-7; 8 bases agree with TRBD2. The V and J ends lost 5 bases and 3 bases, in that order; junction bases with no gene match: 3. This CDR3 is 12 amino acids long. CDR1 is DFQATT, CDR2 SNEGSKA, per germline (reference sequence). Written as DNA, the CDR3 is TGCAGTGCTGCGGGAGGCGGCTACGAGCAGTACTTC. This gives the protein CSAAGGGYEQYF.

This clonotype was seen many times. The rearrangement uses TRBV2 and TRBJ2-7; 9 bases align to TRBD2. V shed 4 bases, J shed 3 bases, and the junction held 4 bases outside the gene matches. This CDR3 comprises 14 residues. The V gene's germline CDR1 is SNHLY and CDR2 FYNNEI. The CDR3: CASSGTSAGYEQYF. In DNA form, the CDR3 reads TGTGCCAGCAGTGGGACTAGCGCGGGCTACGAGCAGTACTTC.